Presented here are 18 T cell receptor beta chains from one specimen sequenced in a study of CD8 T cells in ankylosing spondylitis. Each CDR3 protein is one row after TCRdb ran MiXCR on the 5' RACE reads. The sample yields roughly 470,000 distinct CDR3 sequences, approximately 26% seen once. Study-level points and caveats: Among TCR beta sequences, a motif of under 10 highly homologous variants appeared characteristic of ankylosing spondylitis blood.

Their recognized antigens are unknown. Sequencing used blood, either unsorted or a sorted T cell fraction (not recorded which). Every receptor here comes from a male donor with ankylosing spondylitis.

This clonotype appeared a few times. The chain links TRBV12-3 or TRBV12-4 to TRBJ2-1; tentatively, D is TRBD1 (6 bases). V dropped 6 bases and J dropped 9 bases, with 21 bases sitting between them. This CDR3 has 15 amino acids. CDR3 in amino acids: CASSSLGRGRGEQFF. CDR3 nucleotides: TGTGCCAGCAGCTCCCTGGGCAGGGGCCGTGGTGAGCAGTTCTTC.

The chain links TRBV28 to TRBJ2-7, with TRBD1 matching over 10 bases. V was clipped by 5 bases and J by 2 bases; unmatched bases: 6. Germline V gene lookup returns CDR1 MDHEN and CDR2 SYDVKM. CDR3 size: 15 residues. CDR3 protein: CASSDAGTGAYEQYV. Written as DNA, the CDR3 is TGTGCCAGCAGTGATGCCGGGACAGGGGCCTACGAGCAGTACGTC.

This clonotype was counted only a few times. The chain is built from TRBV5-6 and TRBJ2-7, with D possibly TRBD2 on 5 matching bases. Germline V gene data show CDR1 as SGHDT and CDR2 as YYEEEE. The V gene lost 1 base and the J gene lost 2 bases, with 10 bases spanning the gap. The CDR3 is 14 amino acids. The CDR3 region has the DNA TGTGCCAGCAGCTTGTGGGGAGCGGCCTACGAGCAGTACGTC. It encodes CASSLWGAAYEQYV.

J is TRBJ2-7 and V is TRBV5-1; 9 nucleotides align to TRBD1. This CDR3 contains 15 residues. Germline values: CDR1 SGHRS, CDR2 YFSETQ. Trimming at V came to 3 bases and at J to 0 bases, leaving 4 bases not matched to a gene. The CDR3 spells CASSSRDRASYEQYF. CDR3 coding DNA: TGCGCCAGCAGCTCAAGGGACAGGGCCTCCTACGAGCAGTACTTC.

This chain links TRBV10-3 with TRBJ1-3; 9 nucleotides line up with TRBD1. CDR3 length: 16 residues. V shed 4 bases and J 0 bases; nucleotides not matched to a gene: 4. Germline CDR1 reads ENHRY; CDR2 reads SYGVKD. CDR3 DNA sequence: TGTGCCATCAGTGGTGGACAGGGGATCTCTGGAAACACCATATATTTT. This codes for CAISGGQGISGNTIYF.

The chain recombines TRBV15 with TRBJ2-3; D gene ambiguous. Germline V lookup: CDR1 LNHNV, CDR2 YYDKDF (reference sequence). Trimming shortened V by 0 bases and J by 3 bases, and 13 bases separated the two germline ends. This CDR3 spans 16 amino acids. In DNA, the CDR3 is TGTGCCACCAGCAGAGATCAGCGCCTACAAACAGATACGCAGTATTTT. It yields the protein CATSRDQRLQTDTQYF. The entire variable domain, with the rest obtained from reference TRBV15 and TRBJ2-3, is as follows: DAMVIQNPRYQVTQFGKPVTLSCSQTLNHNVMYWYQQKSSQAPKLLFHYYDKDFNNEADTPDNFQSRRPNTSFCFLDIRSPGLGDTAMYLCATSRDQRLQTDTQYFGPGTRLTVL.

This clonotype has only a few counts. This sequence joins TRBV20-1 and TRBJ1-2; D unresolved. Germline values: CDR1 DFQATT, CDR2 SNEGSKA (reference sequence). The CDR3 is 13 residues long. Trimming took off 1 base at V and 8 bases at J, with 14 bases between the two ends. The CDR3 loop reads CSARVWEAGGYTF. In nucleotides, the CDR3 is TGCAGTGCTAGAGTATGGGAGGCGGGGGGCTACACCTTC.

This clonotype appeared a few times. The chain recombines TRBV20-1 with TRBJ2-1; D unresolved. Germline assignment: CDR1 DFQATT and CDR2 SNEGSKA (reference sequence). CDR3 length equals 15 residues. The ends were cut back, 2 bases at V and 0 bases at J, with 11 bases in the middle. The CDR3 DNA sequence: TGCAGTGCTAGAAAACTATCAAGCTCCTACAATGAGCAGTTCTTC. Translated: CSARKLSSSYNEQFF.

In DNA form, the CDR3 reads TGTGCCAGCAGCATAACTAGCGGGACTTACAATGAGCAGTTCTTC. Its translation is CASSITSGTYNEQFF. This rearrangement joins TRBV7-2 to TRBJ2-1; 10 bases map to TRBD2. Trimming cost V 5 bases and J 4 bases; bases outside gene matches: 5. Germline V gene sequence: CDR1 SGHTA, CDR2 FQGNSA. The CDR3 length is 15 residues.

This clonotype was detected only a few times. The CDR3 coding sequence is TGTGCCAGCAGTTTTGAGGCGACCGGCCGGGAGACCCAGTACTTC. It codes for CASSFEATGRETQYF. The rearrangement links TRBV12-3 or TRBV12-4 to TRBJ2-5; D uncertain. Trimming pared 3 bases from V and 5 bases from J, leaving 16 bases between. The CDR3 has 15 amino acids.

The chain employs TRBV5-1 and TRBJ1-2; 7 positions match TRBD1. Germline CDR1 reads SGHRS; CDR2 reads YFSETQ. There are 14 residues in the CDR3. The V and J ends lost 6 bases and 4 bases, in that order; junction bases with no gene match: 9. The CDR3 sequence: CASTQGGGSYGYTF. CDR3 DNA sequence: TGCGCCAGCACCCAGGGAGGGGGCAGCTATGGCTACACCTTC.

V is TRBV20-1 and J is TRBJ2-1; 7 bases are a match to TRBD2. CDR1 is DFQATT, CDR2 SNEGSKA, per germline (reference sequence). V dropped 2 bases and J dropped 5; count of bases not matched to a gene: 12. This CDR3 comprises 16 residues. Here the CDR3 DNA reads TGCAGTGCTAGATCTAAATGGGGACTACGCCACAATGAGCAGTTCTTC. It specifies CSARSKWGLRHNEQFF.

V and J are TRBV7-8 and TRBJ2-1, with D uncertain. This CDR3 is 16 amino acids long. Trimming took 5 bases from V and 1 from J, leaving 15 bases between them. CDR1 is SGHVS and CDR2 is FQNEAQ in the germline V gene. CDR3 residues: CASSPRGRSSYNEQFF. The DNA of the CDR3 is TGTGCCAGCAGCCCCCGCGGAAGGTCGTCCTACAATGAGCAGTTCTTC.

The chain links TRBV7-9 to TRBJ2-1; 8 nucleotides agree with TRBD1. The CDR3 is 15 amino acids. The V gene's germline CDR1 is SEHNR and CDR2 FQNEAQ (reference sequence). J gave up 4 bases and V 3 bases, and 5 bases lay outside the gene matches. CDR3 sequence reads: CASSFGTGVYNEQFF. The CDR3 DNA reads as TGTGCCAGCAGCTTCGGGACAGGCGTGTACAATGAGCAGTTCTTC.

The chain combines TRBV29-1 with TRBJ2-7; 8 bases match TRBD2. This CDR3 is 12 amino acids long. Trimming removed 4 bases from V and 3 bases from J; junction bases left unmatched: 2. Germline V gene data show CDR1 as SQVTM and CDR2 as ANQGSEA. The CDR3 spells CSVGSGVYEQYF. The CDR3 region has the DNA TGCAGCGTTGGTAGCGGGGTCTACGAGCAGTACTTC.

This clonotype was observed a handful of times. The chain employs TRBV14 and TRBJ1-4, with 7 bases aligning to TRBD1. From germline, CDR1 is SGHDN and CDR2 FVKESK. Unmatched junction bases numbered 3, after V lost 1 base and J lost 10 bases. The CDR3 covers 13 residues. The CDR3 region is CASSQGTGRKLFF. DNA of the CDR3: TGTGCCAGCAGCCAAGGGACAGGAAGAAAACTGTTTTTT.

The V call is TRBV3-1, the J call TRBJ1-5, with D possibly matching TRBD1 (6 bases). V was trimmed by 4 bases and J by 6 bases, leaving 13 bases between them. Germline loops: CDR1 LGHDT, CDR2 YNNKEL (reference sequence). The CDR3 spans 14 residues. For the CDR3, the DNA is TGTGCCAGCAGCCCTAGGCAGGGGACTCAGCCCCAGCATTTT. This codes for CASSPRQGTQPQHF. The complete variable domain, with remaining parts taken from reference TRBV3-1 and TRBJ1-5, reads DTAVSQTPKYLVTQMGNDKSIKCEQNLGHDTMYWYKQDSKKFLKIMFSYNNKELIINETVPNRFSPKSPDKAHLNLHINSLELGDSAVYFCASSPRQGTQPQHFGDGTRLSIL.

The chain carries TRBV3-1 and TRBJ1-1, with D possibly TRBD1 on 6 matching bases. V lost 1 base, J lost 0 bases, and 6 bases lay in between. The CDR3 loop spans 14 amino acids. Germline CDR1 and CDR2: LGHDT and YNNKEL (reference sequence). In nucleotides, the CDR3 is TGTGCCAGCAGCCAAGCAGGGGTGAACACTGAAGCTTTCTTT. Protein product: CASSQAGVNTEAFF.